This T cell receptor (beta chain) was sequenced during a study of blood T cell repertoires in COVID-19 (TCRdb year 2020). For context, the study as a whole: The collaborator samples originated in the United States, Italy and Spain and spanned the acute and convalescent phases of COVID-19. The material from the prospective study consisted of cDNA or gDNA derived from T cells, B-cell-depleted T cells, or PBMCs. Deeply sampled blood TCRbeta repertoires from subjects exposed to, actively infected with, or recovered from COVID-19 were included in the dataset. The repertoires were released in a freely available public database intended as a resource for research on the immune response to SARS-CoV-2. Samples were obtained from the ongoing ImmuneRACE study (first 160 participants) and from 1,000 to 1,500 subjects provided by 6 global collaborators. The sample metadata nearly always contained a de-identified subject ID, COVID-19 status, age in years and sex. Where available, HLA class I and class II types were taken from metadata supplied by the sample provider and were not determined by assay-based typing. General conclusions and limits of the study: How much clinical and demographic metadata was included differed by source and by participant, and the metadata was provided uncurated.

TCRbeta CDR3 regions were amplified from genomic DNA by means of the immunoSEQ Assay, a bias-controlled multiplex PCR. Processing in the source paper ran as follows. The number of nucleated cells in each sample was estimated from the amplification of reference gene primers within the assay. Sequence reads were collapsed and filtered to measure the absolute abundance of every unique TCRbeta CDR3 rearrangement. For each sample, productive Simpson clonality was calculated as the square root of Simpson's diversity index across productive rearrangements. This is the immuneACCESS table as TCRdb keeps it, with only in-frame sequences that have V and J called. A part of the clones is gone; compared with another copy, unresolved V genes explain less than half, and the rest is unexplained. That table supplies the V and J calls and clone size; D and trimming were determined from the DNA. A total of approximately 200,000 clones appear in this sample, 70% to 90% of them only once. Roughly 2.4% of the sample is in the top ten clones.

Only one count was recorded for this clone. Its antigen is not yet known. No base quality values were provided; no much bigger clone lies one nucleotide off. Based on the germline V gene (reference sequence), the CDR1 and CDR2 sequences are LNHNV and YYDKDF. V trim: 1 base; J trim: 0 bases; unmatched bases: 3. There are 16 amino acids in the CDR3, from cysteine to phenylalanine inclusive. Only CDR3 DNA is held: 48 bases, read in frame from base 1. Each collaborating institution followed its own protocols to collect whole blood in K2EDTA tubes. For TCRbeta analysis, collaborator samples were shipped as frozen whole blood, as isolated PBMCs, or as DNA extracted from either sample type.

The sequence came from a woman in her fifties or sixties with acute or convalescent COVID-19. The chain joins TRBV15 to TRBJ1-5, and 7 junctional nucleotides match TRBD1. Specimen: peripheral blood. In nucleotides, the sequence is TGTGCCACCAGCAGAGGGGACAGATATAGCAATCAGCCCCAGCATTTT. Its coded protein is CATSRGDRYSNQPQHF.